A selection of T cell receptor beta chains follows, all from one sample in a study of blood T cell repertoires in COVID-19. TCRdb's copy holds only in-frame clones and misses some; the assay was immunoSEQ multiplex PCR. The table lists approximately 220,000 clones, 84% of them singletons, with approximately 6.2% in the top ten. The sample taken for sequencing was PBMCs or T cells enriched from blood (not recorded which). These receptors originate from a woman between 40 and 50 years old who had recovered from COVID-19. CDR3s leave out the opening cysteine and the closing phenylalanine or tryptophan.

J gene,V gene,CDR3 length,CDR3 protein
TRBJ2-2,TRBV5-1,15,ASSLGDPGLATGELF
TRBJ2-7,TRBV3-1/TRBV3-2,12,ASSQEGLAGSQY
TRBJ1-3,TRBV30,14,AWSWTGADSGNTIY
TRBJ2-2,TRBV5-1,15,ASENTRPGTNTGELF
TRBJ1-2,TRBV5-4,11,ASSFNGNYGYT
TRBJ2-3,TRBV5-6,12,ASSLLGEADTQY
TRBJ2-3,TRBV9,13,ASSVGVAGTDTQY
TRBJ2-1,TRBV24-1,13,ATSGGSLPYNEQF
TRBJ2-7,TRBV5-1,16,ASSLSPLASAVVYEQY
TRBJ1-2,TRBV18,13,ASSPPGRPTYGYT
TRBJ1-5,TRBV7-9,13,ASSLGEGVHQPQH
TRBJ1-5,TRBV27,12,ASSFVGAGQPQH
TRBJ2-7,TRBV2,10,ASRRQVPEQY
TRBJ2-2,TRBV3-1/TRBV3-2,13,ASSQILAGTGELF
TRBJ1-6,TRBV2,11,ASSGQYNSPLH
TRBJ2-1,TRBV11-2,11,ASSFSRGNEQF
TRBJ2-6,TRBV7-8,12,ASSGGTGANVLT
TRBJ2-7,TRBV7-2,14,ASSSGGAGAGYEQY
TRBJ2-7,TRBV28,11,ASSLLSSYEQY
TRBJ2-1,TRBV5-5,13,ASSLGQATYNEQF
TRBJ2-5,TRBV2,12,ASSEARGRETQY
TRBJ1-2,TRBV6-6,10,ASRPWGGGYT
TRBJ1-5,TRBV19,14,ASRSQVGASNQPQH
TRBJ2-1,TRBV9,13,ASRALGQGENEQF
TRBJ1-3,TRBV7-9,12,ASSPTGSQNTIY
TRBJ1-3,TRBV2,16,ASSEGRASLGTGNTIY
TRBJ1-4,TRBV28,12,ASSWTGFNEKLF
TRBJ1-2,TRBV29-1,11,SVTPGQGAKIT
TRBJ2-1,TRBV19,11,ASRSGIFNEQF
TRBJ2-2,TRBV7-7,14,ASSLGTWAGPGELF
TRBJ2-1,TRBV5-4,14,ASSPSGRQGYNEQF
TRBJ1-1,TRBV27,12,ASKTSNMNTEAF
TRBJ2-3,TRBV10-3,13,AISESGGVTDTQY
TRBJ1-4,TRBV19,11,ASPTGANEKLF
TRBJ1-1,TRBV6-5,10,ASVRGNTEAF
TRBJ2-3,TRBV5-4,15,ASSFKSLAGGTDTQY
TRBJ2-5,TRBV24-1,13,ATSDLRVGIETQY
TRBJ2-5,TRBV14,12,ASSQGLPPETQY
TRBJ2-5,TRBV11-3,13,ASSSMGTEQETQY
TRBJ2-3,TRBV11-2,14,ASSRQLGGSTDTQY
TRBJ2-6,TRBV23-1,18,ASSQSSGGQGALGANVLT
TRBJ1-4,TRBV5-1,12,ASSSDRGNEKLF
TRBJ1-5,TRBV5-6,15,ASSLAAGPYSNQPQH
TRBJ1-1,TRBV11-3,10,ASSLGTAEAF
TRBJ1-1,TRBV27,13,ASTPSRTVNTEAF
TRBJ2-3,TRBV7-2,13,ASSLAGGSTDTQY